Detailed here is one TCR beta chain. Its specificity is not known. Timing groups of about 4 and about 12 weeks for second doses were pooled. The record originates from a study of T cell responses to AZD1222 COVID-19 vaccine. Regarding the study as a whole: White British ancestry dominated among donors, who included more females, and clonal diversity was possibly underestimated. Repertoire sampling was restricted to post-peak T cell response timepoints.

The method was immunoSEQ multiplex PCR; TCRdb's version includes in-frame clones alone and lacks a portion of them. The sample lists about 48,000 clones, 89% seen once, with approximately 5% in the top ten. Trimming stripped 3 bases from V and 7 bases from J, with 19 bases between. Looked up from germline, CDR1 is SGHVS and CDR2 is FQNEAQ. The CDR3 runs to 15 residues. The receptor comes from an adult who received the AZD1222 COVID-19 vaccine. This chain joins TRBV7-8 and TRBJ2-7; D may correspond to TRBD1 or TRBD2 (5 bases each). The material was peripheral blood, obtained 28 days after the second AZD1222 dose. In nucleotides, the CDR3 is TGTGCCAGCAGCTTCACCGGGACCGTCGGTGAGGAGCAGTACTTC. Translated: CASSFTGTVGEEQYF. Filled out from reference TRBV7-8 and TRBJ2-7, the complete variable domain reads GAGVSQSPRYKVAKRGQDVALRCDPISGHVSLFWYQQALGQGPEFLTYFQNEAQLDKSGLPSDRFFAERPEGSVSTLKIQRTQQEDSAVYLCASSFTGTVGEEQYFGPGTRLTVT.